This T cell receptor beta chain emerged from a study of post-analysis software for immune sequencing data. Background on the study: Relapsing-remitting, secondary progressive and progressive-relapsing forms of multiple sclerosis all featured among disease courses. Whole-study results and caveats: Controls showed significantly higher normalized Chao1 diversity than did multiple sclerosis patients. F measure clustering grouped samples strongly by preparation batch. TRBV5-6, TRBV5-1 and TRBV20-1 were among a handful of TRBV segments more frequent in patients than controls.

Only a few counts were recorded for this clonotype. Its antigen is not identified. Trimming pared 4 bases from V and 0 bases from J, leaving 6 bases between. The germline gives CDR1 SGHTA, CDR2 FQGNSA. CDR3 size: 14 residues. Incorporated into the TCR beta cDNA libraries were unique molecular identifiers, which served to reduce PCR and sequencing biases. From around 0.96 to 9.9 million T cells, 500,000 or so cDNA molecules were obtained. TCRdb used MiXCR to reprocess the PCR reads, holding one entry per CDR3 protein. The sample comprises about 800,000 distinct CDR3 sequences, 25% to 30% of which are singletons, and 0.56% rests with the top ten.

This TCR derives from a girl under 18 with multiple sclerosis. Sequences were obtained from blood. This chain joins TRBV7-2 and TRBJ1-4, with D unresolved. The CDR3 coding sequence is TGTGCCAGCAGCTGGAGTGCAACTAATGAAAAACTGTTTTTT. Translating gives CASSWSATNEKLFF.